This is a list of T cell receptor beta chains from one sample in a study of a mutant IDH1 vaccine in newly diagnosed glioma. Profiling relied on immunoSEQ multiplex PCR, and the TCRdb table lists in-frame clones only, not all of them. This sample has roughly 86,000 clones, with 81% found just once. These receptors lack a known antigen. This specimen was PBMCs, taken from a glioma patient whose treatment included an IDH1 peptide vaccine. The source is a man aged 40-49 years with glioma. The CDR3 runs from the conserved cysteine through the conserved F or W. A D gene is named only where the DNA matches it firmly. Where a row states a size, it is once, few, many or the class of an expanded clone; other rows omit it.

TRBV15	TRBJ2-7	NA	TRBD2	TGTGCCACCGGTAGTTTAGCGGGAGGGGGCGAGCAGTACTTC	CATGSLAGGGEQYF
TRBV6-5	TRBJ2-7	NA	NA	TGTGCCAGCAGTCCAAGGGGTCCGGTAGGCTCCGAGCAGTACTTC	CASSPRGPVGSEQYF
TRBV7-2	TRBJ1-3	once	TRBD1	TGTGCCAGCAGCAGGCCGGGACAGAGAAACACCATATATTTT	CASSRPGQRNTIYF
TRBV19	TRBJ2-7	NA	TRBD2	TGTGCCAGTAGTATAGGGGAACTAGCGGGAAGAGACAAGTCCTACGAGCAGTACTTC	CASSIGELAGRDKSYEQYF
TRBV6-4	TRBJ2-1	few	TRBD2	TGTGCCAGCAGTGACTCGTTTGGGACTAGCGGGGGGGTCAACGAGCAGTTCTTC	CASSDSFGTSGGVNEQFF
TRBV6-5	TRBJ2-7	once	TRBD2	TGTGCCAGCAATACACCGGGGGGGGAGCAGTACTTC	CASNTPGGEQYF
TRBV27	TRBJ2-6	many	NA	TGTGCCAGCAGTTCCCTCTCTGGGGCCAACGTCCTGACTTTC	CASSSLSGANVLTF
TRBV7-2	TRBJ2-1	NA	TRBD1	TGTGCCAGCAGCTTAGGGTACAGGGGGAGGAATGAGCAGTTCTTC	CASSLGYRGRNEQFF
TRBV5-1	TRBJ1-5	NA	NA	TGCGCCAGCAGCTACGGGGGGGCGAATCAGCCCCAGCATTTT	CASSYGGANQPQHF
TRBV2	TRBJ1-4	once	NA	TGTGCCAGCCATCAAATTCCAACTAATGAAAAACTGTTTTTT	CASHQIPTNEKLFF
TRBV11-3	TRBJ1-1	NA	TRBD1	TGTGCCAGCAGCTTAGACGGGACAGCTGAAGCTTTCTTT	CASSLDGTAEAFF
TRBV29-1	TRBJ2-1	once	NA	TGCAGCGTTGCGGGCGGCCCGTACAATGAGCAGTTCTTC	CSVAGGPYNEQFF
TRBV18	TRBJ1-4	NA	TRBD1	TGTGCCAGCTCACCCCAACAGGGGCCCAATGAAAAACTGTTTTTT	CASSPQQGPNEKLFF
TRBV6-6	TRBJ1-2	NA	TRBD1	TGTGCCAGCAGTCGCGGACAGGGGGCCGATGGCTACACCTTC	CASSRGQGADGYTF
TRBV9	TRBJ2-3	NA	TRBD2	TGTGCCAGCAGCGACCCGACTAGCGGGACCACAGATACGCAGTATTTT	CASSDPTSGTTDTQYF
TRBV4-1	TRBJ1-5	NA	NA	TGCGCCAGCAGCCAAGATCCCGGACGGTTAAATCAGCCCCAGCATTTT	CASSQDPGRLNQPQHF
TRBV6-4	TRBJ2-3	many	TRBD2	TGTGCCAGCAAGACTAGCGGGGACACAGATACGCAGTATTTT	CASKTSGDTDTQYF
TRBV14	TRBJ1-2	NA	NA	TGTGCCAGCAGCCAAATCCCGGCCTCCTATGGCTACACCTTC	CASSQIPASYGYTF
TRBV6-5	TRBJ2-1	NA	TRBD2	TGTGCCAGCAGCTATACTAGCGGGCACAATGAGCAGTTCTTC	CASSYTSGHNEQFF
TRBV9	TRBJ1-1	NA	NA	TGTGCCAGCAGCCAAAAAAAAATTCTAGGGAACACTGAAGCTTTCTTT	CASSQKKILGNTEAFF
TRBV19	TRBJ2-2	NA	NA	TGTGCCAGTAGTTTGGGGCGGCGGGAAATGAACACCGGGGAGCTGTTTTTT	CASSLGRREMNTGELFF
TRBV6-5	TRBJ1-4	NA	NA	TGTGCCAGCAGTTACGTGGGGACTGGGGAAAAACTGTTTTTT	CASSYVGTGEKLFF
TRBV5-1	TRBJ2-7	NA	NA	TGCGCCAGCAGCTTGGAGAGCCCCTACGAGCAGTACTTC	CASSLESPYEQYF
TRBV2	TRBJ2-7	NA	NA	TGTGCCAGCAGTGGGTCTTACTACGAGCAGTACTTC	CASSGSYYEQYF
TRBV7-2	TRBJ1-3	NA	TRBD1	TGTGCCAGCAGCCGACAGGGGGCCAGCTCTGGAAACACCATATATTTT	CASSRQGASSGNTIYF
TRBV7-2	TRBJ2-1	NA	TRBD2	TGTGCCAGCAGCTTAGCTGGGGGACTAGCGGGGGCCCCTTCCTACAATGAGCAGTTCTTC	CASSLAGGLAGAPSYNEQFF
TRBV6-5	TRBJ1-6	NA	NA	TGTGCCAGCAGTTACTTCGGCTCCGGAACCCACTCACCCCTCCACTTT	CASSYFGSGTHSPLHF
TRBV5-1	TRBJ2-1	NA	NA	TGCGCCAGCAGCTTACTAGAACCCAATGAGCAGTTCTTC	CASSLLEPNEQFF
TRBV30	TRBJ2-1	NA	TRBD1	TGTGCCTGGAGTAAGACAGGGGGGGAGCAGTTCTTC	CAWSKTGGEQFF
TRBV14	TRBJ2-7	NA	NA	TGTGCCAGCAGCCCCTCGGGTCTCCACTACGAGCAGTACTTC	CASSPSGLHYEQYF
TRBV6-5	TRBJ1-5	NA	NA	TGTGCCTCCCGAAGGGGAGAAGATAGCAATCAGCCCCAGCATTTT	CASRRGEDSNQPQHF
TRBV5-4	TRBJ2-2	NA	NA	TGTGCCAGCAGCTCGTCGGTAGGAGGCACCGGGGAGCTGTTTTTT	CASSSSVGGTGELFF
TRBV7-2	TRBJ2-1	NA	NA	TGTGCCAGCAGCACCCGAGTGGGCCGGACCTACAATGAGCAGTTCTTC	CASSTRVGRTYNEQFF
TRBV28	TRBJ2-5	NA	NA	TGTGCCAGCAGTTCCGGGGGACTTAGCCAAGAGACCCAGTACTTC	CASSSGGLSQETQYF
TRBV7-9	TRBJ1-2	NA	TRBD1	TGTGCCAGCAGCGGACAGGGAAATGGCTACACCTTC	CASSGQGNGYTF
TRBV15	TRBJ1-4	NA	NA	TGTGCCACCAGCAGAGATCCCAGGGTGGCTAATGAAAAACTGTTTTTT	CATSRDPRVANEKLFF
TRBV7-3	TRBJ2-1	NA	TRBD2	TGTGCCAGCAGCTCGCTTAGCGGGAGGGCCGTCAATGAGCAGTTCTTC	CASSSLSGRAVNEQFF
TRBV6-6	TRBJ1-1	NA	TRBD1	TGTGCCAGCAGGGGACAGGGGGCGAGAGCTGAAGCTTTCTTT	CASRGQGARAEAFF
TRBV4-3	TRBJ2-6	few	NA	TGCGCCAGCAGCCAAGATCGCCAGGCTGGGGCCAACGTCCTGACTTTC	CASSQDRQAGANVLTF
TRBV21-1	TRBJ2-7	NA	NA	TGTGCCAGCGTGGAGATAGAGCAGTACTTC	CASVEIEQYF